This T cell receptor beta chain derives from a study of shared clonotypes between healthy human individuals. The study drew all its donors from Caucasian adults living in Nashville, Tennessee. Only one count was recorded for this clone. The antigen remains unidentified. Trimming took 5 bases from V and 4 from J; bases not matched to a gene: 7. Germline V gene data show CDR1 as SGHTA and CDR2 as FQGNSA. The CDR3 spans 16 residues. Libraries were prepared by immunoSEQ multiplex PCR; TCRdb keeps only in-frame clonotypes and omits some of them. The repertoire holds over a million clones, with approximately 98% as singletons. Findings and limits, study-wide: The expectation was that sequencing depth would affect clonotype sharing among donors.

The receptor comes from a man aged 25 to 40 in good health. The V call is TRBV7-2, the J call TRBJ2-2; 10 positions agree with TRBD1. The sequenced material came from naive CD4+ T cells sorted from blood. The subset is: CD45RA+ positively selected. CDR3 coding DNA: TGTGCCAGCAGCAGACAGGGGGCGCGGCCCACCGGGGAGCTGTTTTTT. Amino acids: CASSRQGARPTGELFF.